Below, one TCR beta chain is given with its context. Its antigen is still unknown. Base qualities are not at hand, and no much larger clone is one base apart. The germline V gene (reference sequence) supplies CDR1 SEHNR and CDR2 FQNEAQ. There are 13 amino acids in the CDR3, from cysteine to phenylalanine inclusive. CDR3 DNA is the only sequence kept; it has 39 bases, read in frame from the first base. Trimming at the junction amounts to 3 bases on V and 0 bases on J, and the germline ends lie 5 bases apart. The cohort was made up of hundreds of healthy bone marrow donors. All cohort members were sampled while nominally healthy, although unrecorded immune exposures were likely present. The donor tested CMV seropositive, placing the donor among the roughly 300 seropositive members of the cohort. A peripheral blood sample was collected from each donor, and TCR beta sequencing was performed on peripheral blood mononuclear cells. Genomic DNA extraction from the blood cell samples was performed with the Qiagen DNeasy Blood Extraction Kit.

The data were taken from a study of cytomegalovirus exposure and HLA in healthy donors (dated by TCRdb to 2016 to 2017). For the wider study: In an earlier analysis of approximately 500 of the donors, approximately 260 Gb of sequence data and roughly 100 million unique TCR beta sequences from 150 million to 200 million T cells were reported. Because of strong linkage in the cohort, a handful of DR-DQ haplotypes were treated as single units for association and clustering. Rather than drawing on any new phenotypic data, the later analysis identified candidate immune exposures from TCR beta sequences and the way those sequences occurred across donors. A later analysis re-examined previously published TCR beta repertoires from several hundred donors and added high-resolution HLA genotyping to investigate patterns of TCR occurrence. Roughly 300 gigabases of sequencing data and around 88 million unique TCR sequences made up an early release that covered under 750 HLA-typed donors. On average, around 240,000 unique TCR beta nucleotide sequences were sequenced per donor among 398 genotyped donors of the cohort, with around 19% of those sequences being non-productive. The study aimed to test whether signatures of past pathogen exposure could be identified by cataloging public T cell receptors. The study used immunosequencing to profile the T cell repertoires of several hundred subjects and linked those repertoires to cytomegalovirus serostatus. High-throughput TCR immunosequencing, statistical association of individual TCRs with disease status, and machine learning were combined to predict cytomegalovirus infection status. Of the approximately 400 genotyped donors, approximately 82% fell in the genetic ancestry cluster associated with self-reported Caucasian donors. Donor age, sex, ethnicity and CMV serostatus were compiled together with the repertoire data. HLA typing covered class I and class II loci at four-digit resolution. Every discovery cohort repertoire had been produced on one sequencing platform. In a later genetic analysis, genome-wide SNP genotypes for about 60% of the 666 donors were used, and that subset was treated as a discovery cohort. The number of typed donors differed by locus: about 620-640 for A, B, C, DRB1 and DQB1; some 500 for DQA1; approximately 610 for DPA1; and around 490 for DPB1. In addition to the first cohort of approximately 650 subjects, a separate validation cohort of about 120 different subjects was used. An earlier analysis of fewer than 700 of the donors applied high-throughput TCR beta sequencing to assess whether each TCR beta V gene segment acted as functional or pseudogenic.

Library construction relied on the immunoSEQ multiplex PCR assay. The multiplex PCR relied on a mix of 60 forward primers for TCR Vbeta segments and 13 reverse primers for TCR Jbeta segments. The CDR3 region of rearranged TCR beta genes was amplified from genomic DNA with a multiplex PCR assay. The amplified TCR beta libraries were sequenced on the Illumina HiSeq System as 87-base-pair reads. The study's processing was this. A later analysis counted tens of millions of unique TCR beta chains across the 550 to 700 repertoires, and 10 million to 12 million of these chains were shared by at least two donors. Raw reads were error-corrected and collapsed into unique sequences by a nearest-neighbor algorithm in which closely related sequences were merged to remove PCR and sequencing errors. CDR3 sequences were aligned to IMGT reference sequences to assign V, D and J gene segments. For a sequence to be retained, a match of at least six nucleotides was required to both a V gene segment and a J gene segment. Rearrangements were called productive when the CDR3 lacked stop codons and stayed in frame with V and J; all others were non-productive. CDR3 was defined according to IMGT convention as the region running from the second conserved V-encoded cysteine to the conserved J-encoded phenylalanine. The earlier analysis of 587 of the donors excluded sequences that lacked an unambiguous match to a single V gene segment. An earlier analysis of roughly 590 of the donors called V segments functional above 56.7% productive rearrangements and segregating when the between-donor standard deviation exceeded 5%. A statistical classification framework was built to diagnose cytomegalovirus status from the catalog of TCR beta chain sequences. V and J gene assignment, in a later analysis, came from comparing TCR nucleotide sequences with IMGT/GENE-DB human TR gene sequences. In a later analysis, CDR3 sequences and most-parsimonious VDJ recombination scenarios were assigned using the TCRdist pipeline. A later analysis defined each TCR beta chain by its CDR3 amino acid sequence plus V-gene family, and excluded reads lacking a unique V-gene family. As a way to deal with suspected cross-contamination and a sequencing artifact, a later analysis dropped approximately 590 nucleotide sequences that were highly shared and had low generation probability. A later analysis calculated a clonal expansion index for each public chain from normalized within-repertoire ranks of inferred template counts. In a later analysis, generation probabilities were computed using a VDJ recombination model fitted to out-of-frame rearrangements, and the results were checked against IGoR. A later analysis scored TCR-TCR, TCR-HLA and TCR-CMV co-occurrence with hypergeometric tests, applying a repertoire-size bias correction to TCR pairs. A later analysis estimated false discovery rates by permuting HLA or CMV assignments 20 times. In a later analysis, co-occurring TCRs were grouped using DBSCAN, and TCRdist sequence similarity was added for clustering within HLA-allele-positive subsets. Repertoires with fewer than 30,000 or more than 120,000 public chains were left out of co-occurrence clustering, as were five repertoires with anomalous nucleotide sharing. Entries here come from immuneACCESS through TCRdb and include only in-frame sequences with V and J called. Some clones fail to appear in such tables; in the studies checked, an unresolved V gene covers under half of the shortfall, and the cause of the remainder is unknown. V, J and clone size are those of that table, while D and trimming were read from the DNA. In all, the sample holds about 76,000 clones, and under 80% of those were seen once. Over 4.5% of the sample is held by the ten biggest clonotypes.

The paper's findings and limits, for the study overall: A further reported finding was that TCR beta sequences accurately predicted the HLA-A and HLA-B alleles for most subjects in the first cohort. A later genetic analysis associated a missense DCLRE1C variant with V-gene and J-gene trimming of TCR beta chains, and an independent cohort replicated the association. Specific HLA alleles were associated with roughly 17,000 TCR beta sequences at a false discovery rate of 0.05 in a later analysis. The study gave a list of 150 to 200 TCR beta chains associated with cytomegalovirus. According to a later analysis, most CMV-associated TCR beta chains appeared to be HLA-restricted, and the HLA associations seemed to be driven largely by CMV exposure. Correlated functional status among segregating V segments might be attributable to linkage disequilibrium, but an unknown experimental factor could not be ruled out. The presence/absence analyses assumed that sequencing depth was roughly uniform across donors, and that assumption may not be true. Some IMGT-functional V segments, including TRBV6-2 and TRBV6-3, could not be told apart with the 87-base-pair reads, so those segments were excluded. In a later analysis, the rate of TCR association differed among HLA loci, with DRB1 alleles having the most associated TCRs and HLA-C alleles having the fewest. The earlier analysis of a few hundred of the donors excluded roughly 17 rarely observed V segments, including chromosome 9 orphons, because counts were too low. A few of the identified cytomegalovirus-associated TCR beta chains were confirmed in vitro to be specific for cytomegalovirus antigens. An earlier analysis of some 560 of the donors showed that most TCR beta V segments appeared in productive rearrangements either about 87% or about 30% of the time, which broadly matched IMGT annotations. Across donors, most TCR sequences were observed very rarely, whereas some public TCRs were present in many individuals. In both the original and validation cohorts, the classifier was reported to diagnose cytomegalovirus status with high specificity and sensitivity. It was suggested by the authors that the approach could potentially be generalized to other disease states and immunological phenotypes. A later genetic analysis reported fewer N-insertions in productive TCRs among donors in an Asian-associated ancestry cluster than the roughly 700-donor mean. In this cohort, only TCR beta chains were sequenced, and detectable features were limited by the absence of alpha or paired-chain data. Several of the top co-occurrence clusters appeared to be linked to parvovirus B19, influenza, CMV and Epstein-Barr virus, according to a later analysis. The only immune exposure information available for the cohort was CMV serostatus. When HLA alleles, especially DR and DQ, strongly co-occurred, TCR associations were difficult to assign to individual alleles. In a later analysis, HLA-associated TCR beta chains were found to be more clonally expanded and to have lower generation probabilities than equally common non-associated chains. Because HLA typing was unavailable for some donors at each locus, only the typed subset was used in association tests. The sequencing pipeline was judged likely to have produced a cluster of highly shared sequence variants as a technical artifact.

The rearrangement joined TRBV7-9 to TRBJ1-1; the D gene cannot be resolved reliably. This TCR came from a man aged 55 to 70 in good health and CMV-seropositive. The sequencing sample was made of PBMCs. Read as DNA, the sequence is TGTGCCAGCAGCTTCGGGATGAACACTGAAGCTTTCTTT. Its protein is CASSFGMNTEAFF.